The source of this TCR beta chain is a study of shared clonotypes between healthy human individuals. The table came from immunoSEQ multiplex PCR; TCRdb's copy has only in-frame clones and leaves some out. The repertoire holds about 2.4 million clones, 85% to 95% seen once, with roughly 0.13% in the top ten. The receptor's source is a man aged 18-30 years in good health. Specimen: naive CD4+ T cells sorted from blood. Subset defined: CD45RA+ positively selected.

DNA for the CDR3: TGTGCCAGCAGAGAACGGGACGGACATAACTATGGCTACACCTTC. As protein: CASRERDGHNYGYTF. The V call is TRBV6-1, the J call TRBJ1-2; D might be TRBD1 (5 bases). V dropped 6 bases and J dropped 1 base, with 15 bases sitting between them. The germline CDR1 and CDR2 sequences are MNHNS and SASEGT. The CDR3 sequence is 15 residues long.